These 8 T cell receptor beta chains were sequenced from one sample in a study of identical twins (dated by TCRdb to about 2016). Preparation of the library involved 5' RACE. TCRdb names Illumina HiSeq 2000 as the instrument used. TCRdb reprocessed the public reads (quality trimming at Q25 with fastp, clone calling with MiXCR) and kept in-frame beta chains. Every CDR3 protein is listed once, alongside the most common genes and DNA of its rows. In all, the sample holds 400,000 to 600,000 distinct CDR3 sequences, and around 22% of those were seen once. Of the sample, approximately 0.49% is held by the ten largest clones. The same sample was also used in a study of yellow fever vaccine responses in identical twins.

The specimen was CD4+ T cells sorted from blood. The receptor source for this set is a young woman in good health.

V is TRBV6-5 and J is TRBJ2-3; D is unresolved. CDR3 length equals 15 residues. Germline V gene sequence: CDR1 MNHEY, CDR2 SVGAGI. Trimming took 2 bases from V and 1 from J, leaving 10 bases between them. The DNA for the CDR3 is TGTGCCAGCAGTTACGGGTCGATCCGCACAGATACGCAGTATTTT. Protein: CASSYGSIRTDTQYF.

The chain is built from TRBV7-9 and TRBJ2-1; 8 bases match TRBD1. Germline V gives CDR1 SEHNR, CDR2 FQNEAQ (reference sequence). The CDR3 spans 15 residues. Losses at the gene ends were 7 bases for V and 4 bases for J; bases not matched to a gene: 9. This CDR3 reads CASNRDRGSYNEQFF. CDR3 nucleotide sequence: TGTGCCAGCAACCGAGACAGGGGTTCTTACAATGAGCAGTTCTTC.

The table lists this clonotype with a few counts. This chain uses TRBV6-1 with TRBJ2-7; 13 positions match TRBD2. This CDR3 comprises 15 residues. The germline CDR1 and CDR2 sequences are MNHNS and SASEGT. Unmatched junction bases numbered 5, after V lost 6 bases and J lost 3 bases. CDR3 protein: CASSRLAGGLYEQYF. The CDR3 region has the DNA TGTGCCAGCAGCAGACTAGCGGGAGGACTCTACGAGCAGTACTTC.

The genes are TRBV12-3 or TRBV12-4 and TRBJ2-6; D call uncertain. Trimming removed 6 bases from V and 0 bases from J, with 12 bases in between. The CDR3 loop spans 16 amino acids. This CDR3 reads CASRPQVLSGANVLTF. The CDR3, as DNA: TGTGCCAGCAGACCGCAGGTCCTCTCTGGGGCCAACGTCCTGACTTTC.

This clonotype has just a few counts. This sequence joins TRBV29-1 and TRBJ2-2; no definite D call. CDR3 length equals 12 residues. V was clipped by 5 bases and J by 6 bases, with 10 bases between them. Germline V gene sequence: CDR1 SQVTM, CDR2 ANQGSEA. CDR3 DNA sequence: TGCAGCGTTTTGATGGTCCCCGGGGAGCTGTTTTTT. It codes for CSVLMVPGELFF.

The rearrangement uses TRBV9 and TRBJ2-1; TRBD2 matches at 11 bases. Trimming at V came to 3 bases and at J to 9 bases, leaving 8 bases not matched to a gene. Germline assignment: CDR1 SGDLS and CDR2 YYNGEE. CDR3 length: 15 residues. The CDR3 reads CASSALAGGPGEQFF. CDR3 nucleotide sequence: TGTGCCAGCAGCGCGTTAGCGGGAGGGCCTGGTGAGCAGTTCTTC.

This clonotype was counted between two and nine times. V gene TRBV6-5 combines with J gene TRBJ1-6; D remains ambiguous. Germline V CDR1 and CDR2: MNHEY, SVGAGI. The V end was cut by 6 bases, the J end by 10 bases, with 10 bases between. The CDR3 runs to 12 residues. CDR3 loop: CASSAGKSPLHF. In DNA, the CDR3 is TGTGCCAGCAGCGCGGGGAAGTCACCCCTCCACTTT.

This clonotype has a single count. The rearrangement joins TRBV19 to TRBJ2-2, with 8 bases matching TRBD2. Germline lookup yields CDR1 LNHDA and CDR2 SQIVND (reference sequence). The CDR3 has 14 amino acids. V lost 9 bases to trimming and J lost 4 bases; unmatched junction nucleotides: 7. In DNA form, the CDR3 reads TGTGCCAGCAGGGTAGCGGGGACCACCGGGGAGCTGTTTTTT. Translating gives CASRVAGTTGELFF. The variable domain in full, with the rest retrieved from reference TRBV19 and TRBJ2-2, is DGGITQSPKYLFRKEGQNVTLSCEQNLNHDAMYWYRQDPGQGLRLIYYSQIVNDFQKGDIAEGYSVSREKKESFPLTVTSAQKNPTAFYLCASRVAGTTGELFFGEGSRLTVL.